This T cell receptor (beta chain) was captured by sequencing in a study of shared clonotypes between healthy human individuals. Whole-study findings and limits: In this cohort, only blood was sampled, and tissue repertoires likely differ. Naive CD4 clonotypes overlapped across a few donors at approximately 4.5%.

To note about this clone: Its target is unknown. The same CDR3 is also encoded by other DNA sequences in this sample.

The length of the CDR3 is 14 residues. Germline CDR1 is SGHNT and CDR2 is YYREEE (reference sequence). The V segment lost 4 bases and the J segment 7 bases; nucleotides outside the gene matches: 2. Here immunoSEQ multiplex PCR was the method, and the copy in TCRdb shows in-frame clones only, minus some. In the table there are about a million clones, 76% of which are singletons. This TCR was sampled from a man in his late teens or twenties in good health. The chain has TRBV5-4 and TRBJ1-6, with TRBD1 matching 10 bases. The sequencing sample was made of memory CD4+ T cells sorted from blood. Subset indicated: CD45RA-negative fraction. This CDR3 is CASSLGQGNSPLHF. The CDR3 coding sequence is TGTGCCAGCAGCCTGGGACAGGGGAATTCACCCCTCCACTTT.